This paragraph covers one TCR beta chain sequence. No antigen is known for it. TCRdb's copy holds only in-frame clones and misses some; the assay was immunoSEQ multiplex PCR. The sample comprises around 690,000 clones, 90% of which are singletons, and 30% to 40% rests with the top ten. This record belongs to a study of shared clonotypes between healthy human individuals. Study-wide results and caveats: Among donors, sharing of clonotypes was expected to be affected by sequencing depth. Rarefaction curves obtained for sorted subsets showed sequencing incomplete despite large depth.

Germline CDR1 reads SGHTA; CDR2 reads FQGNSA. V shed 1 base, J shed 7 bases, and the junction held 9 bases outside the gene matches. There are 16 residues in the CDR3. The rearrangement links TRBV7-2 to TRBJ2-1; TRBD1 aligns across 8 bases. Sequenced: memory CD8+ T cells from PBMCs. Subset: CD45RO+ cells pooled with CCR7-negative TemRA cells. This sequence was found in a man aged 18 to 30 in good health. Some clones in this sample may be carry-over from other donors' samples. CDR3 in DNA: TGTGCCAGCAGCTTAGTGCGACAGGGGAACGGAAATGAGCAGTTCTTC. Its translation: CASSLVRQGNGNEQFF.